The clone carrying this TCR beta chain was found a few times. Its specificity is unknown. This entry comes from a study of naive and memory T cell subsets. Study-wide points: A few larger clonotypes appeared in naive repertoires, especially CD8, possibly memory cells re-expressing CD45RA.

Alpha and beta libraries were amplified separately from the second PCR onward. Sequential positive selection took CD4 T cells first, then CD8 T cells. An equimolar mix of two oligonucleotides served as the beta constant-region primer for TRBC1 and TRBC2. The ligated cDNA underwent four PCR rounds using SP2 and nested alpha and beta constant-region primers. TCRdb fed the UMI-ligation and nested PCR reads into MiXCR, producing one record per CDR3 protein. The table has roughly 150,000 distinct CDR3 sequences, approximately 24% seen once. The CDR3 totals 12 residues. Deletions cut 0 bases from V and 2 bases from J, with 5 bases between. The V gene's germline CDR1 is GTSNPN and CDR2 SVGIG (reference sequence).

The specimen was naive CD4+ T cells from blood. The clonotype was recovered from a human donor in good health. This chain uses TRBV30 with TRBJ2-7, with TRBD2 as a possible D gene (5 bases). The CDR3 spells CAWSVAAYEQYF. The CDR3 DNA is TGTGCCTGGAGTGTAGCGGCCTACGAGCAGTACTTC.